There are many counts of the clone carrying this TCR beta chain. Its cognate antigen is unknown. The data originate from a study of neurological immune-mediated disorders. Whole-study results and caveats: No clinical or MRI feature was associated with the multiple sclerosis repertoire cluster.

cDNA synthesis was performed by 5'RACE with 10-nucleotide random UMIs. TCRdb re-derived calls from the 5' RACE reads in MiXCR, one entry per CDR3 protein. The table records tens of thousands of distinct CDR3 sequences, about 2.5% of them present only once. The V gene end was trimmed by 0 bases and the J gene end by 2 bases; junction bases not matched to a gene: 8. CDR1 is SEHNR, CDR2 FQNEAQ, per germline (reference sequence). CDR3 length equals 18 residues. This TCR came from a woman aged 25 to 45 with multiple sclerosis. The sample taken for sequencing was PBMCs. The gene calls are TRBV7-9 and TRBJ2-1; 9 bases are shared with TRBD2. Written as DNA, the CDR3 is TGTGCCAGCAGCTTAGCGGGCGCGGCTAGCGGGGCCTACAATGAGCAGTTCTTC. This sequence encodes CASSLAGAASGAYNEQFF.